These T cell receptor beta chains were read from a single sample in a study of OX40 agonist ivuxolimab in advanced cancers. Repertoires were generated with immunoSEQ multiplex PCR, while TCRdb's copy carries only in-frame clones and drops some. In the table there are some 64,000 clones, about 83% of which are singletons. Here the sequenced sample was CD4+ or CD8+ T cells sorted from blood, taken in a trial of the OX40 agonist ivuxolimab. The receptor source for this set is an adult with an advanced solid tumor such as melanoma, head and neck, liver or kidney cancer. CDR3s include the opening cysteine and the closing phenylalanine or tryptophan. A D gene is named only where the DNA matches it firmly.

CDR3aa	CDR3nt	v_gene	j_gene	d_gene
CASSPWGQGTYNEQFF	TGTGCCAGCAGCCCCTGGGGACAGGGGACCTACAATGAGCAGTTCTTC	TRBV2	TRBJ2-1	TRBD1
CASSLDEDNPQETQYF	TGCGCCAGCAGCCTGGACGAGGACAACCCCCAAGAGACCCAGTACTTC	TRBV5-1	TRBJ2-5	-
CASSLVGVTYEQYF	TGCGCCAGCAGCTTGGTCGGAGTTACCTACGAGCAGTACTTC	TRBV5-1	TRBJ2-7	-
CASSLLWGPSYEQYF	TGCGCCAGCAGCTTGTTGTGGGGGCCCTCCTACGAGCAGTACTTC	TRBV5-1	TRBJ2-7	-
CASSLTGGQGYYGYTF	TGTGCCAGCAGTTTAACCGGGGGACAGGGGTACTATGGCTACACCTTC	TRBV6-5	TRBJ1-2	TRBD1
CASSLREGRDIQYF	TGTGCCAGCAGCTTGCGGGAGGGCCGGGACATTCAGTACTTC	TRBV5-4	TRBJ2-4	TRBD2
CASAEGRIPSNTQYF	TGTGCCAGCGCGGAAGGGCGGATACCCTCTAATACGCAGTATTTT	TRBV2	TRBJ2-3	-
CAWTSFRVNTEAFF	TGTGCCTGGACTTCCTTTCGAGTGAACACTGAAGCTTTCTTT	TRBV30	TRBJ1-1	-
CASSLNGGTSLVGNEQFF	TGCGCCAGCAGCCTCAACGGGGGGACGAGCTTGGTGGGCAATGAGCAGTTCTTC	TRBV4-1	TRBJ2-1	TRBD2
CASSRTGLGNTIYF	TGTGCCAGCAGCCGTACGGGGCTTGGAAACACCATATATTTT	TRBV9	TRBJ1-3	-